This paragraph reports one TCR beta chain. This record belongs to a study of T cells in Graves' hyperthyroidism and ophthalmopathy. CDR1 MNHEY and CDR2 SMNVEV come from the germline V gene (reference sequence). J gave up 5 bases and V 6 bases, and 5 bases lay outside the gene matches. CDR3 length: 13 amino acids. It was RNA transcripts that yielded the amplified TCR beta CDR3 regions. The study used the HTBI primer set for a first-round RT-PCR of the TCR CDR3. TCRdb ran MiXCR on the multiplex PCR reads and lists one entry per CDR3 protein. The data show more than 350,000 distinct CDR3 sequences, 15% seen once.

The sequence was collected from a woman aged 55 to 70 with Graves' ophthalmopathy. The sample taken for sequencing was blood. V is TRBV27 and J is TRBJ2-3; 7 bases are shared with TRBD2. The CDR3 sequence is CASRASGGDTQYF. CDR3 nucleotides: TGTGCCAGCAGGGCTAGCGGAGGAGATACGCAGTATTTT.